The entry below gives a single T cell receptor beta chain sequence along with its context. The protocol was immunoSEQ multiplex PCR, while the TCRdb copy is restricted to in-frame clones and leaves out a portion. The data contain around 300,000 clones, 89% of them singletons. CDR1 SGHVS and CDR2 FNYEAQ come from the germline V gene. V was pared by 4 bases and J by 3 bases, with 10 bases between. This CDR3 comprises 13 residues. The data were obtained in a study of blood T cell repertoires in COVID-19. The receptor was derived from a woman in her thirties or forties who had recovered from COVID-19. This chain joins TRBV7-6 and TRBJ2-7; D is perhaps TRBD1 (6 bases). Specimen: PBMCs or T cells enriched from blood (not recorded which). CDR3 amino acids: CASSSSRGYEQYF. CDR3 DNA: TGTGCCAGCAGCTCGTCCAGGGGCTACGAGCAGTACTTC.